A selection of T cell receptor beta chains follows, all from one sample in a study of PD-L1 blockade in urothelial cancer. Profiling relied on immunoSEQ multiplex PCR, and the TCRdb table lists in-frame clones only, not all of them. The repertoire holds about 72,000 clones, with around 85% as singletons. Sequenced material: PBMCs, taken around atezolizumab (anti-PD-L1) treatment. The receptors were gathered from a man aged 55 to 70 with urothelial cancer. The CDR3 runs from the conserved cysteine through the conserved F or W. Fields, in order: clone size, V gene, D gene, J gene, CDR3 protein, CDR3 DNA. A D gene is named only where the DNA matches it firmly. Where a row states a size, it is once, few, many or the class of an expanded clone; other rows omit it.

>once|TRBV6-5|NA|TRBJ2-5
CASSSYDSQETQYF
TGTGCCAGCAGTTCCTATGACAGCCAAGAGACCCAGTACTTC
>few|TRBV5-4|NA|TRBJ1-5
CASSPDNLRDDSNQPQHF
TGTGCCAGCAGCCCGGACAACCTCAGAGACGATAGCAATCAGCCCCAGCATTTT
>NA|TRBV7-6|NA|TRBJ1-4
CASSQRDGNEKLFF
TGTGCCAGCAGCCAGAGGGATGGTAATGAAAAACTGTTTTTT
>NA|TRBV29-1|NA|TRBJ1-1
CSVEEPRDRAFF
TGCAGCGTTGAAGAACCCAGGGATCGGGCTTTCTTT
>NA|TRBV29-1|NA|TRBJ2-7
CSAVTDPSSYEQYF
TGCAGCGCCGTGACAGACCCTAGCTCCTACGAGCAGTACTTC
>NA|TRBV7-9|TRBD1|TRBJ2-5
CASSLDRGFQETQYF
TGTGCCAGCAGCTTAGACAGGGGCTTCCAAGAGACCCAGTACTTC
>NA|TRBV19|NA|TRBJ2-7
CASSIGGQAGASYEQYF
TGTGCCAGTAGTATAGGGGGGCAGGCAGGGGCTTCCTACGAGCAGTACTTC
>NA|TRBV4-1|NA|TRBJ1-5
CASSTGINSNQPQHF
TGCGCCAGCTCAACCGGGATAAATAGCAATCAGCCCCAGCATTTT
>NA|TRBV5-4|NA|TRBJ2-5
CASSLAGSQETQYF
TGTGCCAGCAGCTTGGCAGGATCTCAAGAGACCCAGTACTTC
>NA|TRBV5-1|NA|TRBJ2-1
CASSLAAVYSYNEQFF
TGCGCCAGCAGCTTGGCCGCTGTCTACTCCTACAATGAGCAGTTCTTC
>NA|TRBV7-3|TRBD2|TRBJ2-5
CASSRRLAGKQETQYF
TGTGCCAGCAGCCGCCGGCTAGCGGGTAAACAAGAGACCCAGTACTTC
>once|TRBV7-6|NA|TRBJ2-1
CASSLNPSSSEQFF
TGTGCCAGCAGCTTAAACCCTAGCTCGTCTGAGCAGTTCTTC
>NA|TRBV9|TRBD1|TRBJ2-2
CASSGSEGARWELFF
TGTGCCAGCAGCGGTTCCGAGGGGGCCCGGTGGGAGCTGTTTTTT
>once|TRBV5-6|TRBD1|TRBJ2-5
CASSSTGGPWRETQYF
TGTGCCAGCAGCTCGACAGGGGGACCTTGGCGGGAGACCCAGTACTTC
>NA|TRBV7-3|NA|TRBJ2-5
CASSLSGVQETQYF
TGTGCCAGCAGCTTATCGGGGGTCCAAGAGACCCAGTACTTC
>once|TRBV7-3|TRBD1|TRBJ2-5
CASSLFGQGSPQETQYF
TGTGCCAGCAGCTTATTCGGACAGGGGTCACCTCAAGAGACCCAGTACTTC
>NA|TRBV11-3|TRBD1|TRBJ2-7
CASSLGGTGGAGYEQYF
TGTGCCAGCAGCTTAGGAGGGACAGGGGGCGCCGGTTACGAGCAGTACTTC
>NA|TRBV27|TRBD1|TRBJ2-7
CASSFRDSRTDEQYF
TGTGCCAGCAGTTTCCGGGACAGTAGGACGGACGAGCAGTACTTC
>NA|TRBV5-8|NA|TRBJ1-5
CASSYTGLVQPQHF
TGTGCCAGCAGTTATACAGGGTTGGTTCAGCCCCAGCATTTT
>NA|TRBV7-3|NA|TRBJ2-2
CASSTYTGELFF
TGTGCCAGCAGCACTTACACCGGGGAGCTGTTTTTT
>NA|TRBV4-2|TRBD2|TRBJ2-3
CASRTSGGAASTDTQYF
TGTGCCAGTAGGACTAGCGGGGGGGCTGCTTCCACAGATACGCAGTATTTT
>NA|TRBV7-2|NA|TRBJ1-4
CASSPLSRDREKLFF
TGTGCCAGCAGCCCACTAAGCCGTGACCGCGAAAAACTGTTTTTT
>few|TRBV5-4|NA|TRBJ2-2
CASTPFGAGELFF
TGTGCCAGCACCCCGTTCGGGGCCGGGGAGCTGTTTTTT
>once|TRBV2|TRBD2|TRBJ2-2
CASSPSGGAGNTGELFF
TGTGCCAGCAGTCCCAGCGGGGGGGCCGGGAACACCGGGGAGCTGTTTTTT
>NA|TRBV11-2|NA|TRBJ2-5
CASSLAAGPETQYF
TGTGCCAGCAGCTTAGCTGCAGGGCCCGAGACCCAGTACTTC
>NA|TRBV19|NA|TRBJ2-1
CASSEEAKAYNEQFF
TGTGCCAGTAGTGAGGAGGCCAAAGCCTACAATGAGCAGTTCTTC
>NA|TRBV19|NA|TRBJ2-1
CASSTADSYNEQFF
TGTGCCAGTAGTACTGCGGACAGTTACAATGAGCAGTTCTTC
>NA|TRBV4-1|NA|TRBJ1-1
CASSQDRGTEAFF
TGCGCCAGCAGCCAAGATCGGGGCACTGAAGCTTTCTTT
>NA|TRBV6-1|TRBD1|TRBJ1-1
CASRPGTVNTEAFF
TGTGCCAGCAGACCCGGGACAGTGAACACTGAAGCTTTCTTT
>NA|TRBV5-4|NA|TRBJ2-1
CASSLDGGNEQFF
TGTGCCAGCAGCTTGGACGGAGGCAATGAGCAGTTCTTC
>NA|TRBV19|NA|TRBJ2-7
CASSEHRETYEQYF
TGTGCCAGTAGTGAACACCGGGAGACCTACGAGCAGTACTTC
>NA|TRBV10-3|TRBD1|TRBJ2-5
CAISRGQGVETQYF
TGTGCCATCAGCCGGGGACAGGGGGTAGAGACCCAGTACTTC
>NA|TRBV6-1|TRBD2|TRBJ2-4
CASSFGGVENIQYF
TGTGCCAGCAGCTTCGGGGGGGTCGAAAACATTCAGTACTTC
>NA|TRBV10-2|NA|TRBJ1-2
CASSDDGREGNYGYTF
TGCGCCAGCAGTGACGATGGGAGGGAGGGGAACTATGGCTACACCTTC
>NA|TRBV2|NA|TRBJ2-5
CASRQQETQYF
TGTGCCAGCAGACAGCAAGAGACCCAGTACTTC
>NA|TRBV9|TRBD2|TRBJ2-7
CASSPSGTSPTEQYF
TGTGCCAGCAGCCCCTCTGGGACTAGTCCTACCGAGCAGTACTTC
>NA|TRBV9|NA|TRBJ2-7
CASSVGGAGLHEQYF
TGTGCCAGCAGCGTAGGTGGGGCAGGTTTACACGAGCAGTACTTC
>once|TRBV11-3|TRBD2|TRBJ2-5
CASSPRTSRETQYF
TGTGCCAGCAGCCCCCGGACTAGTCGTGAGACCCAGTACTTC
>NA|TRBV6-6|NA|TRBJ1-5
CASSYSRGGGNQPQHF
TGTGCCAGCAGTTACTCGAGGGGGGGCGGCAATCAGCCCCAGCATTTT
>NA|TRBV10-3|NA|TRBJ1-2
CAIRPDGGAVGYTF
TGTGCCATCAGACCCGATGGGGGGGCGGTTGGCTACACCTTC
>NA|TRBV25-1|TRBD1|TRBJ1-6
CASSEYRIQGNSPLHF
TGTGCCAGCAGTGAATATAGGATACAGGGGAATTCACCCCTCCACTTT
>NA|TRBV9|NA|TRBJ2-5
CASSVASGETQYF
TGTGCCAGCAGCGTAGCTTCGGGGGAGACCCAGTACTTC